The next 10 T cell receptor beta chains were all read from a single sample in a study of a mutant IDH1 vaccine in newly diagnosed glioma (dated by TCRdb to the early 2020s). Library preparation used the immunoSEQ multiplex PCR assay. TCRdb carries this immuneACCESS record with in-frame sequences only. Its versions omit some clonotypes, under half of them owing to an unresolved V gene in the studies checked, with the rest unexplained. This sample gives 110,000 or so clones in total; 85% to 90% of them show up just once. The biggest ten clones account for under 0.8% of the sample. What these receptors recognize is not known. This sample's time point label indicates: week 11, during vaccination. Each vaccine dose was 300 ug of a 20-mer mutant IDH1 peptide in Montanide, given subcutaneously with topical imiquimod. The specimen comprised PBMCs, sampled from a glioma patient whose treatment included an IDH1 peptide vaccine. The receptors originated from a woman in her forties or fifties with glioma.

V gene TRBV6-6 combines with J gene TRBJ2-1; D is uncertain. Germline lookup yields CDR1 MNHNY and CDR2 SVGAGI (reference sequence). The CDR3 runs 11 residues. V was cut by 2 bases and J by 6 bases, with 2 bases left in between. DNA of the CDR3: TGTGCCAGCAGTTACGCCAATGAGCAGTTCTTC. It specifies CASSYANEQFF.

The CDR3 region has the DNA TGTGCCAGCAGCCGTACTCACGGGGGGCTCACTGAAGCTTTCTTT. This encodes CASSRTHGGLTEAFF. The J gene is TRBJ1-1, the V gene TRBV5-8; perhaps TRBD1 as D (6 bases). The V gene lost 4 bases and the J gene lost 4 bases, with 17 bases spanning the gap. Germline V gene sequence: CDR1 SGHTS, CDR2 YDEGEE. CDR3 length equals 15 residues.

The sample holds a few counts of this clone. J is TRBJ1-1 and V is TRBV9; D is ambiguous. V lost 4 bases, J lost 0 bases, and 10 bases lay in between. The CDR3 is 14 amino acids. Germline loops: CDR1 SGDLS, CDR2 YYNGEE. CDR3: CASSPGLMNTEAFF. The CDR3, as DNA: TGTGCCAGCAGCCCCGGTCTAATGAACACTGAAGCTTTCTTT.

The chain links TRBV5-4 to TRBJ1-5; weak D call: TRBD1 (6 bases). Deletions cut 0 bases from V and 7 bases from J, with 8 bases between. CDR1 and CDR2 from the germline V gene are SGHNT and YYREEE (reference sequence). The CDR3 is 13 residues long. CDR3 amino acids: CASSLEGEQPQHF. CDR3 nucleotide sequence: TGTGCCAGCAGCTTGGAGGGGGAGCAGCCCCAGCATTTT.

The chain uses TRBV5-1 and TRBJ2-5, with TRBD1 matching 7 bases. The trim removed 4 bases at V and 4 bases at J, leaving 7 bases unmatched. This CDR3 spans 14 amino acids. Germline-derived CDR1 and CDR2 are SGHRS and YFSETQ. The CDR3 loop is CASSNQGGTETQYF. The CDR3, as DNA: TGCGCCAGCAGCAACCAAGGGGGCACAGAGACCCAGTACTTC.

This rearrangement joins TRBV10-3 to TRBJ2-7; tentative D call: TRBD2 (6 bases). CDR1 is ENHRY, CDR2 SYGVKD, per germline. The CDR3 sequence is 14 residues long. With 4 bases removed from V and 2 bases from J, the gap between germline ends came to 12 bases. The CDR3 nucleotides are TGTGCCATCAGTGGAAGGGCGGGACCCTACGAGCAGTACTTC. This encodes CAISGRAGPYEQYF.

The J gene is TRBJ1-2, the V gene TRBV6-6; D uncertain. CDR1 and CDR2 (germline): MNHNY, SVGAGI (reference sequence). Trimming removed 7 bases from V and 1 base from J, with 4 bases in between. This CDR3 has 11 residues. For the CDR3, the DNA is TGTGCCAGCATGGATAACTATGGCTACACCTTC. It yields the protein CASMDNYGYTF.

CDR3 in DNA: TGTGCCAGCAGCCCTCCGGGGGGGGCCTACAATGAGCAGTTCTTC. Translated: CASSPPGGAYNEQFF. The chain uses TRBV7-3 and TRBJ2-1, with 8 bases that match TRBD2. V was pared by 5 bases and J by 2 bases, with 5 bases of the junction left unmatched. The germline CDR1 and CDR2 sequences are SGHTA and FQGTGA. The length of the CDR3 is 15 residues.

The chain combines TRBV7-9 with TRBJ2-3; maybe TRBD1 (5 bases). This CDR3 comprises 16 residues. Trimming pared 4 bases from V and 1 base from J, leaving 15 bases between. CDR1 and CDR2 (germline): SEHNR, FQNEAQ (reference sequence). This CDR3 is CASSWTQGLRTDTQYF. CDR3 DNA sequence: TGTGCCAGCAGCTGGACCCAGGGCCTCCGCACAGATACGCAGTATTTT.

V and J are TRBV13 and TRBJ1-6, with D possibly matching TRBD1 (6 bases). From germline, CDR1 is PRHDT and CDR2 FYEKMQ (reference sequence). CDR3 length equals 15 residues. Trimming took off 5 bases at V and 10 bases at J, with 18 bases between the two ends. As DNA, the CDR3 is TGTGCCAGCAGCCCCAGGGGTGGAGAAGGATCACCCCTCCACTTT. It specifies CASSPRGGEGSPLHF.